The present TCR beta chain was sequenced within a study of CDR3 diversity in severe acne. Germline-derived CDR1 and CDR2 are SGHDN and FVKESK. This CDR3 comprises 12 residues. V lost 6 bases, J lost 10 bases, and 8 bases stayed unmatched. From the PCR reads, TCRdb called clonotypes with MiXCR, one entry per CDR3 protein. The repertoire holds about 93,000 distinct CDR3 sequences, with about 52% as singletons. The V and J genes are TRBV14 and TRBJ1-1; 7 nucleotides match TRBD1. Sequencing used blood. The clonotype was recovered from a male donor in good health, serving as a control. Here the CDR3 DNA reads TGTGCCAGCAGTAATGAGGGGGCTGTAGCTTTCTTT. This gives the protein CASSNEGAVAFF.